The rows below give T cell receptor beta chains drawn from one sample of a study of blood T cell repertoires in COVID-19. Sequencing was performed with immunoSEQ multiplex PCR; in TCRdb, only in-frame clones are kept and a portion is missing. The sample shows around 220,000 clones, 80% to 85% of them seen only once. Material: peripheral blood. These receptor sequences come from a woman older than 75 with COVID-19, enrolled during active disease. CDR3s include the opening cysteine and the closing phenylalanine or tryptophan. A D gene is named only where the DNA matches it firmly. Clone size, where shown, is once, few, many, or a class for clones that have expanded.

NA	TRBV6-5	NA	TRBJ1-1	CASSPDRTNTEAFF	TGTGCCAGCAGTCCCGACAGGACGAACACTGAAGCTTTCTTT
NA	TRBV28	NA	TRBJ1-2	CASSLGPFGDGYTF	TGTGCCAGCAGTCTGGGCCCCTTCGGTGATGGCTACACCTTC
NA	TRBV19	NA	TRBJ2-1	CASSIEEGHGNEQFF	TGTGCCAGTAGTATAGAGGAGGGTCACGGCAATGAGCAGTTCTTC
NA	TRBV19	TRBD1	TRBJ1-1	CASTRTGGIAEAFF	TGTGCCAGTACCCGGACAGGGGGCATAGCTGAAGCTTTCTTT
once	TRBV9	NA	TRBJ1-3	CASSVGKSAGNTIYF	TGTGCCAGCAGCGTAGGCAAATCGGCTGGAAACACCATATATTTT
NA	TRBV27	TRBD1	TRBJ1-1	CASSLPGQGGTEAFF	TGTGCCAGCAGTTTACCGGGACAGGGGGGCACTGAAGCTTTCTTT
NA	TRBV2	NA	TRBJ2-5	CASSEVVVETQYF	TGTGCCAGCAGTGAAGTGGTAGTCGAGACCCAGTACTTC
NA	TRBV18	NA	TRBJ1-1	CASSKQVSAEAFF	TGTGCCAGCTCAAAACAGGTATCGGCTGAAGCTTTCTTT
NA	TRBV27	TRBD1	TRBJ1-2	CASSLGQGIVGYTF	TGTGCCAGCAGTCTAGGACAGGGGATTGTTGGCTACACCTTC
NA	TRBV27	TRBD1	TRBJ1-2	CASSVGGQTINYGWTF	TGTGCCAGCAGCGTTGGGGGACAGACGATTAACTATGGCTGGACCTTC
NA	TRBV2	TRBD1	TRBJ1-5	CASSATGGGGQPQHF	TGTGCCAGCAGTGCAACAGGGGGTGGAGGTCAGCCCCAGCATTTT
few	TRBV4-3	TRBD2	TRBJ2-7	CASSQDSGGNYEQYF	TGCGCCAGCAGCCAAGATAGCGGGGGGAACTACGAGCAGTACTTC
NA	TRBV19	NA	TRBJ2-5	CASSIGQGQETQYF	TGTGCCAGTAGTATCGGCCAGGGGCAAGAGACCCAGTACTTC
few	TRBV19	NA	TRBJ2-1	CASSPQGNYNEQFF	TGTGCCAGTAGTCCCCAGGGAAACTACAATGAGCAGTTCTTC
NA	TRBV7-9	TRBD1	TRBJ2-4	CASSSDRVGAKNIQYF	TGTGCCAGCAGCTCCGACAGGGTTGGGGCCAAAAACATTCAGTACTTC
NA	TRBV5-4	NA	TRBJ2-3	CASSLGSGGTDTQYF	TGTGCCAGCAGCTTGGGGTCGGGAGGCACAGATACGCAGTATTTT
once	TRBV14	TRBD2	TRBJ2-3	CASSQDKASGRALRRTDTQYF	TGTGCCAGCAGCCAAGATAAGGCTAGCGGGAGGGCCTTACGACGCACAGATACGCAGTATTTT
once	TRBV2	NA	TRBJ1-4	CASSLTATTNEKLFF	TGTGCCAGCAGTCTTACAGCTACAACTAATGAAAAACTGTTTTTT
NA	TRBV19	NA	TRBJ1-6	CASSIGGSSYNSPLHF	TGTGCCAGTAGTATTGGAGGATCCTCCTATAATTCACCCCTCCACTTT
NA	TRBV18	TRBD1	TRBJ1-1	CASSLSDRGEAFF	TGTGCCAGCTCACTATCGGACAGGGGGGAAGCTTTCTTT
few	TRBV7-9	TRBD2	TRBJ2-3	CASTRGTSGATDTQYF	TGTGCCAGCACCCGGGGGACTAGCGGGGCCACAGATACGCAGTATTTT
NA	TRBV5-1	TRBD1	TRBJ1-1	CASRDRTGGSTEAFF	TGCGCCAGCCGAGATCGGACAGGGGGAAGCACTGAAGCTTTCTTT
NA	TRBV7-2	NA	TRBJ2-1	CASSFNRENNEQFF	TGTGCCAGCAGCTTTAACCGGGAGAACAATGAGCAGTTCTTC
NA	TRBV7-6	NA	TRBJ1-6	CASSLGQWASSPLHF	TGTGCCAGCAGCTTAGGACAATGGGCCAGTTCACCCCTCCACTTT
NA	TRBV27	TRBD2	TRBJ2-1	CASQGLAGLYNEQFF	TGTGCCAGTCAGGGACTAGCGGGACTCTACAATGAGCAGTTCTTC
few	TRBV6-2/TRBV6-3	TRBD1	TRBJ1-1	CASSYRLPGTGLNTEAFF	TGTGCCAGCAGTTATAGATTACCGGGGACAGGCTTGAACACTGAAGCTTTCTTT
NA	TRBV20-1	NA	TRBJ2-7	CSAYRENEQYF	TGCAGTGCTTACAGGGAAAACGAGCAGTACTTC
few	TRBV7-2	NA	TRBJ1-1	CASSLGGAMNTEAFF	TGTGCCAGCAGCTTGGGGGGAGCAATGAACACTGAAGCTTTCTTT
NA	TRBV28	NA	TRBJ1-1	CATWPGPLNTEAFF	TGTGCCACCTGGCCAGGGCCTCTGAACACTGAAGCTTTCTTT
NA	TRBV3-1/TRBV3-2	NA	TRBJ1-1	CASSHGGGTEAFF	TGTGCCAGCAGCCATGGCGGGGGCACTGAAGCTTTCTTT
NA	TRBV18	NA	TRBJ1-1	CASSRTQMNTEAFF	TGTGCCAGCTCACGTACCCAGATGAACACTGAAGCTTTCTTT
NA	TRBV5-1	NA	TRBJ1-1	CASSVTGLNTEAFF	TGCGCCAGCAGCGTTACAGGCCTGAACACTGAAGCTTTCTTT
NA	TRBV28	NA	TRBJ2-3	CASSPGTGTTSTDTQYF	TGTGCCAGCAGCCCTGGAACCGGGACAACTAGCACAGATACGCAGTATTTT
NA	TRBV18	NA	TRBJ2-5	CASSPRETLVGETQYF	TGTGCCAGCTCACCACGGGAGACGCTGGTTGGAGAGACCCAGTACTTC
NA	TRBV6-5	TRBD1	TRBJ1-1	CASSWGTGAQSTEAFF	TGTGCCAGCAGTTGGGGGACAGGGGCGCAGTCTACTGAAGCTTTCTTT
NA	TRBV7-9	TRBD1	TRBJ2-5	CASSSFGDRERGLQETQYF	TGTGCCAGCAGCTCCTTCGGGGACAGGGAAAGGGGGCTCCAAGAGACCCAGTACTTC